This TCR beta chain derives from a study of T cell responses to AZD1222 COVID-19 vaccine. Broader study findings: Only a handful of individuals given AZD1222 were seropositive at baseline.

Of note for this clone: What it binds is not known.

Only in-frame clones appear in the TCRdb table, and some are missing; sequencing was by immunoSEQ multiplex PCR. The repertoire holds around 150,000 clones, about 91% seen once, with approximately 3.6% in the top ten. Germline CDR1 MNHEY, CDR2 SVGEGT. The CDR3 spans 14 residues. The V and J ends lost 5 bases and 3 bases respectively, with 11 bases between them. The sample in question was peripheral blood, obtained on day 0 of MenACWY control vaccination. V and J are TRBV6-2 or TRBV6-3 and TRBJ1-5; no firm D call. The receptor's source is an adult in good health. The CDR3: CASSQRHNNQPQHF. CDR3 coding DNA: TGTGCCAGCAGTCAACGACATAACAATCAGCCCCAGCATTTT.